This is a list of T cell receptor beta chains from one sample in a study of tumor-infiltrating lymphocytes in primary liver carcinoma. MiXCR, applied by TCRdb to the multiplex PCR reads, yields one record per CDR3 protein. The sample consists of fewer than 350,000 distinct CDR3 sequences, about 60% of them appearing once. Sequenced input: peripheral blood. These receptors all come from a man aged 35-49 years with primary liver carcinoma and hepatitis B virus infection. CDR3s include the opening cysteine and the closing phenylalanine or tryptophan. D genes are given only for firm matches. Only some rows state a clone size, as once, few, many or a class for expanded clones.

CDR3 DNA,CDR3 protein,V gene,clone size,CDR3 length,J gene,D gene
TGTGCCAGCAGCGAATTCCTCAGCGGGAGAAGACGGAATGAGCAGTTCTTC,CASSEFLSGRRRNEQFF,TRBV14,few,17,TRBJ2-1,TRBD2
TGTGCCAATAGTCTATCGGACAGAGGCGAGCAGTACTTC,CANSLSDRGEQYF,TRBV12-3/TRBV12-4,NA,13,TRBJ2-7,NA
TGTGGCAGCAGCTTGGTGGCACGAAGCACAGATACGCAGTATTTT,CGSSLVARSTDTQYF,TRBV11-2,NA,15,TRBJ2-3,NA
TGTGCCAGCAGCCTTGGCGGGATGAGATCCTATAATTCACCCCTCCACTTC,CASSLGGMRSYNSPLHF,TRBV11-2,NA,17,TRBJ1-6,NA
TGTGCCAGCACCCTCTTTAGCGGGAACACAGATACGCAGTATTTT,CASTLFSGNTDTQYF,TRBV5-4,few,15,TRBJ2-3,TRBD2
TGTGCCAGCAGTCGTACAGGGGGCCCCTACAATGAGCAGTTCTTC,CASSRTGGPYNEQFF,TRBV6-5,many,15,TRBJ2-1,TRBD1
TGCACCAGCCGGGTTGTGGGGGAGACCCAGTACTTC,CTSRVVGETQYF,TRBV10-2,NA,12,TRBJ2-5,NA
TGTGCCAGCAGCTTAGGGCGGGTTGAGCAGTTCTTC,CASSLGRVEQFF,TRBV11-1,NA,12,TRBJ2-1,NA
TGTGCCAGCAGATCCACCGGGCCCAGAGAGACCCAGTACTTC,CASRSTGPRETQYF,TRBV7-8,NA,14,TRBJ2-5,NA
TGTGCCAGCAACCTCAGTGGGGGTGGCAATCAGCCCCAGCATTTT,CASNLSGGGNQPQHF,TRBV5-6,NA,15,TRBJ1-5,NA
TGCGCCAGCAGCTTGGAGCCGGCGGGAGGGGAGACCCAGTACTTC,CASSLEPAGGETQYF,TRBV5-1,few,15,TRBJ2-5,TRBD2
TGTGCCGGTCCCGGGACAGGGGACACTGAAGCTTTCTTT,CAGPGTGDTEAFF,TRBV30,few,13,TRBJ1-1,TRBD1
TGTGCCAGCACCTACCGTGTAGGGGGTGGAACCGGGGAGCTGTTTTTT,CASTYRVGGGTGELFF,TRBV6-1,many,16,TRBJ2-2,NA
TGTGCCAGCAGCTTAGGTTTGCGGGAGGAGACCGGGGAGCTGTTTTTT,CASSLGLREETGELFF,TRBV7-9,NA,16,TRBJ2-2,TRBD2
TGTGCCACCAGTGATTTTGTAGGAAATGAGCAGTTCTTC,CATSDFVGNEQFF,TRBV24-1,NA,13,TRBJ2-1,NA
TGTGCCAGCGCGAGGACAGAATCCTACGAGCAGTACTTC,CASARTESYEQYF,TRBV6-1,many,13,TRBJ2-7,NA